Listed below are T cell receptor beta chains from one sample, sequenced in a study of T cells in tumors after PD-1 blockade. Assay: immunoSEQ multiplex PCR; the TCRdb copy retains only in-frame clones and omits some. The table lists 2,500 or so clones, 60% to 80% of them singletons. Source: tumor tissue, taken after anti-PD-1 treatment. Receptors originate from a human donor with basal cell carcinoma. The CDR3 runs from the conserved cysteine through the conserved F or W. D genes are given only for firm matches. Clone size is shown for a subset of rows, as once, few, many or a class of expanded clone.

CASSLEGTTEAFF | TGCGCCAGCAGCTTAGAGGGGACCACTGAAGCTTTCTTT | TRBJ1-1 | NA | TRBV5-1 | NA
CATSGGQGALSPLHF | TGTGCCACCAGCGGGGGACAGGGGGCTTTGTCACCCCTCCACTTT | TRBJ1-6 | TRBD1 | TRBV15 | NA
CASSLPPGQGNYGYTF | TGTGCCAGCAGCCTCCCTCCGGGACAGGGAAACTATGGCTACACCTTC | TRBJ1-2 | TRBD1 | TRBV5-4 | NA
CAWRSPSGPQHF | TGTGCCTGGAGATCCCCCTCGGGGCCCCAGCATTTT | TRBJ1-5 | NA | TRBV30 | NA
CASSPGLQFQETQYF | TGTGCCAGCAGCCCGGGACTACAATTCCAAGAGACCCAGTACTTC | TRBJ2-5 | TRBD2 | TRBV6-2/TRBV6-3 | NA
CASRIITGDTEAFF | TGTGCCAGTAGAATAATAACAGGGGACACTGAAGCTTTCTTT | TRBJ1-1 | TRBD1 | TRBV19 | NA
CASSLSGGFRYEQYF | TGTGCCAGCAGTTTATCAGGAGGTTTTCGATACGAGCAGTACTTC | TRBJ2-7 | NA | TRBV27 | few
CASNLGDEQFF | TGTGCCAGCAACTTGGGGGATGAGCAGTTCTTC | TRBJ2-1 | NA | TRBV7-6 | NA
CASSLSREEGSQPQHF | TGTGCCAGCAGCCTATCAAGGGAAGAGGGGAGTCAGCCCCAGCATTTT | TRBJ1-5 | NA | TRBV3-1/TRBV3-2 | NA
CASSGHTGNHGYTF | TGTGCCAGCAGCGGACATACAGGGAACCATGGCTACACCTTC | TRBJ1-2 | NA | TRBV16 | NA
CSAIDTGEGTYEQYF | TGCAGTGCTATTGATACAGGGGAAGGGACCTACGAGCAGTACTTC | TRBJ2-7 | TRBD1 | TRBV20-1 | NA
CASSPRGGYSGNTIYF | TGTGCCAGCAGTCCTCGGGGGGGATACTCTGGAAACACCATATATTTT | TRBJ1-3 | NA | TRBV28 | NA
CASSFGTRTDTQYF | TGCGCCAGCAGCTTTGGGACTCGGACAGATACGCAGTATTTT | TRBJ2-3 | NA | TRBV5-1 | once
CASTTSAGDNYGYTF | TGTGCCAGTACCACAAGCGCCGGCGATAACTATGGCTACACCTTC | TRBJ1-2 | NA | TRBV19 | NA
CASSQRVAAGNTIYF | TGTGCCAGCAGCCAGCGGGTAGCTGCTGGAAACACCATATATTTT | TRBJ1-3 | NA | TRBV3-1/TRBV3-2 | NA
CASSLGLAGTGELFF | TGTGCCAGCAGCTTGGGACTAGCGGGGACCGGGGAGCTGTTTTTT | TRBJ2-2 | TRBD2 | TRBV5-6 | once
CASRPGGGKGKNIQYF | TGTGCCAGCAGACCGGGAGGGGGTAAAGGCAAAAACATTCAGTACTTC | TRBJ2-4 | TRBD2 | TRBV28 | NA
CASSESAHLGYGYTF | TGTGCCAGCAGTGAATCCGCCCACCTAGGCTATGGCTACACCTTC | TRBJ1-2 | NA | TRBV6-1 | few
CASSIQASSYNSPLHF | TGTGCCAGTAGTATTCAGGCTAGCTCCTATAATTCACCCCTCCACTTT | TRBJ1-6 | NA | TRBV19 | large
CASSASGGAREQFF | TGTGCCAGCAGCGCGAGCGGGGGGGCCAGAGAGCAGTTCTTC | TRBJ2-1 | TRBD2 | TRBV9 | once
CASSWDKAYEQYF | TGCGCCAGCAGCTGGGACAAAGCCTACGAGCAGTACTTC | TRBJ2-7 | NA | TRBV5-1 | NA
CASSYTKTGGSTNEKLFF | TGTGCCAGCAGCTACACAAAGACAGGGGGTTCAACTAATGAAAAACTGTTTTTT | TRBJ1-4 | TRBD1 | TRBV5-6 | few
CASSFMQNTEAFF | TGTGCCAGCAGTTTTATGCAGAACACTGAAGCTTTCTTT | TRBJ1-1 | NA | TRBV12-3/TRBV12-4 | NA
CASSLGSTNTGELFF | TGTGCCAGCAGCCTGGGCAGCACGAACACCGGGGAGCTGTTTTTT | TRBJ2-2 | NA | TRBV3-1/TRBV3-2 | NA
CASSLGLGNGGYTF | TGCGCCAGCAGCTTGGGGCTAGGGAACGGTGGCTACACCTTC | TRBJ1-2 | NA | TRBV5-1 | NA
CASSFRTGDYEQYF | TGTGCCAGCAGTTTTCGGACAGGGGACTACGAGCAGTACTTC | TRBJ2-7 | TRBD1 | TRBV6-5 | NA
CASSGPGGPRNGELFF | TGTGCCAGCAGCGGGCCCGGGGGCCCTAGGAACGGGGAGCTGTTTTTT | TRBJ2-2 | NA | TRBV5-4 | NA
CASSAWGDEQYF | TGTGCCAGCAGCGCGTGGGGGGACGAGCAGTACTTC | TRBJ2-7 | NA | TRBV7-2 | NA
CASSLAGSNNSPLHF | TGTGCCAGCAGCTTAGCGGGCAGCAATAATTCACCCCTCCACTTT | TRBJ1-6 | NA | TRBV7-6 | NA
CASSPTGSGTEAFF | TGTGCCAGCAGCCCCACAGGGTCGGGGACTGAAGCTTTCTTT | TRBJ1-1 | NA | TRBV7-2 | NA
CASSKVGVVSRMNTEAFF | TGTGCCAGCAGCAAAGTGGGAGTTGTTTCCCGTATGAACACTGAAGCTTTCTTT | TRBJ1-1 | NA | TRBV21-1 | NA
CASSKVMDLLYEQYF | TGTGCCAGCAGCAAAGTGATGGACCTGTTATACGAGCAGTACTTC | TRBJ2-7 | NA | TRBV21-1 | large
CASTAGFPYGYTF | TGTGCCAGCACTGCAGGTTTCCCTTATGGCTACACCTTC | TRBJ1-2 | NA | TRBV6-5 | NA
CASSLGSGGADTQYF | TGTGCCAGCAGCTTGGGGAGCGGGGGGGCAGATACGCAGTATTTT | TRBJ2-3 | TRBD2 | TRBV5-4 | NA
CASSETGAITEAFF | TGTGCCAGCAGCGAGACAGGGGCGATCACTGAAGCTTTCTTT | TRBJ1-1 | TRBD1 | TRBV7-2 | few
CASTPRAGESDTQYF | TGTGCCAGCACCCCGAGAGCGGGGGAATCGGATACGCAGTATTTT | TRBJ2-3 | TRBD2 | TRBV2 | once
CASRAPGGNQPQHF | TGTGCCAGCAGGGCCCCAGGGGGCAATCAGCCCCAGCATTTT | TRBJ1-5 | NA | TRBV19 | NA
CASSYLPGNQPQHF | TGTGCCAGCAGTTACCTGCCGGGGAATCAGCCCCAGCATTTT | TRBJ1-5 | NA | TRBV6-2/TRBV6-3 | NA
CASSRSSSGNTIYF | TGTGCCAGTAGCCGATCCTCGTCTGGAAACACCATATATTTT | TRBJ1-3 | NA | TRBV19 | large
CASSLVGGGSTDTQYF | TGTGCCAGCAGCTTAGTTGGGGGGGGCAGCACAGATACGCAGTATTTT | TRBJ2-3 | NA | TRBV7-2 | NA
CASSLAQRGAGDTQYF | TGTGCCAGCAGCTTAGCGCAGCGGGGGGCGGGAGATACGCAGTATTTT | TRBJ2-3 | TRBD2 | TRBV7-2 | NA
CASSKGESRTDTQYF | TGTGCCAGCAGTAAAGGAGAGAGTCGCACAGATACGCAGTATTTT | TRBJ2-3 | NA | TRBV27 | NA
CASQRGRLGPLTNEKLFF | TGTGCCAGTCAACGGGGGCGGTTAGGCCCTCTGACTAATGAAAAACTGTTTTTT | TRBJ1-4 | NA | TRBV19 | once
CASSLGASRGKQYF | TGTGCCAGCAGCTTAGGGGCCTCCAGGGGGAAGCAGTACTTC | TRBJ2-7 | TRBD1 | TRBV13 | NA
CASSYPVNTGELFF | TGTGCCAGCAGTTACCCCGTGAACACCGGGGAGCTGTTTTTT | TRBJ2-2 | NA | TRBV6-2/TRBV6-3 | NA
CASSLRFGGGQETQYF | TGCGCCAGCAGCCTGAGGTTTGGGGGGGGTCAAGAGACCCAGTACTTC | TRBJ2-5 | TRBD2 | TRBV4-1 | NA
CASSLAGQLRGYTF | TGTGCCAGCAGCTTAGCGGGACAGCTCCGTGGCTACACCTTC | TRBJ1-2 | TRBD1 | TRBV7-9 | NA
CASRASYYGYTF | TGTGCCAGCAGAGCGAGCTACTATGGCTACACCTTC | TRBJ1-2 | NA | TRBV2 | NA
CASSRMSGNEKLFF | TGTGCCAGCAGCCGGATGTCAGGGAATGAAAAACTGTTTTTT | TRBJ1-4 | NA | TRBV6-6 | few
CASSPKQGLGYTF | TGTGCCAGCTCCCCCAAGCAGGGGCTAGGCTACACCTTC | TRBJ1-2 | NA | TRBV18 | NA
CASAPRVWNTGELFF | TGTGCCAGCGCCCCACGGGTTTGGAACACCGGGGAGCTGTTTTTT | TRBJ2-2 | NA | TRBV2 | NA
CASSRPVAGAYNEQFF | TGTGCCAGCAGTCGCCCCGTCGCGGGGGCCTACAATGAGCAGTTCTTC | TRBJ2-1 | TRBD2 | TRBV27 | NA
CASSSGQGAGGYTF | TGTGCCAGCAGTTCGGGACAGGGGGCTGGCGGCTACACCTTC | TRBJ1-2 | TRBD1 | TRBV6-5 | few
CAISDWDRDTGELFF | TGTGCCATCAGTGATTGGGACAGGGATACCGGGGAGCTGTTTTTT | TRBJ2-2 | TRBD1 | TRBV10-3 | NA
CAIRTGGNQETQYF | TGTGCCATCAGAACAGGGGGCAACCAAGAGACCCAGTACTTC | TRBJ2-5 | TRBD1 | TRBV10-3 | NA
CASSSGTGGYGYTF | TGTGCCAGCAGCTCCGGGACAGGGGGCTATGGCTACACCTTC | TRBJ1-2 | TRBD1 | TRBV5-6 | NA
CASSLAPGNYEQYF | TGTGCCAGCAGCTTAGCGCCGGGGAATTACGAGCAGTACTTC | TRBJ2-7 | NA | TRBV7-2 | once
CAWMAGKGNTEAFF | TGTGCCTGGATGGCGGGGAAAGGGAACACTGAAGCTTTCTTT | TRBJ1-1 | NA | TRBV30 | large
CASSLAGTPDTEAFF | TGCGCCAGCAGCTTGGCTGGGACGCCGGACACTGAAGCTTTCTTT | TRBJ1-1 | NA | TRBV5-1 | NA